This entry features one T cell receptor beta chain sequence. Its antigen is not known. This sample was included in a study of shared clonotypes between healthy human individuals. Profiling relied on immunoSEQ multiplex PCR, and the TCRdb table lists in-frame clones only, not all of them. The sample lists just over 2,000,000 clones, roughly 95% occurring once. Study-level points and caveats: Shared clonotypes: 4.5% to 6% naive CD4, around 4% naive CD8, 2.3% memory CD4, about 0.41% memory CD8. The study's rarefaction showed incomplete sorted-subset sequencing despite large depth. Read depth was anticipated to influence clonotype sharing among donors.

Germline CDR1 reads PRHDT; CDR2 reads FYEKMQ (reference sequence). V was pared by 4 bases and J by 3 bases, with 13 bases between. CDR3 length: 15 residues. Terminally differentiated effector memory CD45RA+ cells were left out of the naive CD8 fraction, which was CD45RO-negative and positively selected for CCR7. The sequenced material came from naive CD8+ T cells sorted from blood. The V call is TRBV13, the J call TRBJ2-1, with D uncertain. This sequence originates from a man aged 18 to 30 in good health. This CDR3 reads CASSSGRRLYNEQFF. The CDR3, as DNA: TGTGCCAGCAGCTCCGGACGCAGGCTCTACAATGAGCAGTTCTTC.